The rows below give T cell receptor beta chains drawn from one sample of a study of T cell repertoires in cytomegalovirus infection. TCRdb recomputed calls from the reads with MiXCR, one row per CDR3 protein. The data show approximately 500,000 distinct CDR3 sequences, around 11% seen once. Sequencing was done on a sample of PBMCs. The receptors originated from a human donor in good health (CMV status not recorded). Some clones in this sample may be carry-over from other donors' samples. CDR3s include the opening cysteine and the closing phenylalanine or tryptophan. The order of the fields is D gene, J gene, clone size, V gene, CDR3 protein, CDR3 DNA. D genes are given only for firm matches. Only part of the rows carry a size: once, few, many, or a class if the clone is expanded.

-	TRBJ2-1	few	TRBV27	CASNTRRGPRNEQFF	TGTGCCAGCAATACTCGGCGGGGACCAAGGAATGAGCAGTTCTTC
-	TRBJ1-2	-	TRBV20-1	CSATGVYGYTF	TGCAGTGCTACAGGAGTCTATGGCTACACCTTC
TRBD1	TRBJ1-4	many	TRBV12-3/TRBV12-4	CASNLGQIATNEKLFF	TGTGCCAGCAATCTGGGACAGATTGCAACTAATGAAAAACTGTTTTTT
-	TRBJ1-1	many	TRBV2	CASSVRTDNTEAFF	TGTGCCAGCAGTGTTCGGACGGATAACACTGAAGCTTTCTTT
-	TRBJ1-4	-	TRBV5-1	CASSLQMMGEKLFF	TGCGCCAGCAGCTTGCAAATGATGGGTGAAAAACTGTTTTTT
-	TRBJ2-3	many	TRBV7-9	CASRITDTQYF	TGTGCCTCAAGGATCACAGATACGCAGTATTTT
-	TRBJ1-2	-	TRBV29-1	CSAERQGGYGYTF	TGCAGCGCCGAAAGGCAGGGAGGCTATGGCTACACCTTC
-	TRBJ1-5	few	TRBV12-3/TRBV12-4	CASSLSEDQPQHF	TGTGCCAGCAGTTTGTCGGAAGATCAGCCCCAGCATTTT
TRBD2	TRBJ2-3	-	TRBV11-2	CASSGRTSGQYF	TGTGCCAGCAGCGGGCGGACTAGCGGGCAGTATTTT
TRBD2	TRBJ2-2	-	TRBV6-6	CASSPPGLAENTGELFF	TGTGCCAGCAGTCCCCCCGGACTAGCGGAAAACACCGGGGAGCTGTTTTTT
TRBD1	TRBJ2-1	many	TRBV7-9	CASSRTGGDEQFF	TGTGCCAGCAGCCGGACAGGGGGAGATGAGCAGTTCTTC
-	TRBJ2-5	once	TRBV6-5	CASSSTVETQYF	TGTGCCAGCAGTTCGACGGTGGAGACCCAGTACTTC
-	TRBJ2-3	few	TRBV7-3	CASSFTAYTQYF	TGTGCCAGCAGCTTTACAGCGTATACGCAGTATTTT
-	TRBJ1-1	many	TRBV3-1	CATLSGSGEAFF	TGTGCCACCCTGTCCGGGAGTGGTGAAGCTTTCTTT